This TCR beta chain is from a study of molecular identifiers for immune sequencing clone quantification. Points from the study as a whole: Spiked Jurkat TCR RNA equivalent to one cell was reportedly detectable in approximately 1 million naive cells. Clones that exceeded 20 RNA copies held over 99% of effector molecules, yet under 1% in naive cells.

Libraries of naive CD8 cells were prepared from around 18,000 to 910,000 sorted cells using 10%, 30% or 50% RNA. In regard to this clonotype: Antigen: not known.

Bulk TCR libraries were made with methods that had been previously described and with listed TCR primers. TCRdb used MiXCR to reprocess the PCR reads, holding one entry per CDR3 protein. The sample lists approximately 500,000 distinct CDR3 sequences, 20% to 25% occurring once. Looked up from germline, CDR1 is MDHEN and CDR2 is SYDVKM. With V trimmed by 6 bases and J by 2 bases, 17 bases remained unmatched. The CDR3 covers 19 residues. The source material was naive CD8+ T cells from blood, with Jurkat cell RNA spiked in. Indicated subset: FACS-sorted CD8+CD4-CCR7+CD45RA+ naive T cells. This sequence was found in a human donor in good health. Some libraries in this study had Jurkat cell RNA spiked in. This sequence joins TRBV28 and TRBJ2-5; 11 bases are shared with TRBD2. This CDR3 is CASSSITSGSGYGQETQYF. The DNA for the CDR3 is TGTGCCAGCAGCTCGATCACTAGCGGGAGTGGTTATGGGCAAGAGACCCAGTACTTC.